This record covers a single T cell receptor (beta chain). The sample comes from a study of blood T cell repertoires in COVID-19. Study at large: COVID-19 samples, acute and convalescent, were from the United States, Italy and Spain. The cDNA or gDNA used as material had been derived from T cells, B-cell-depleted T cells, or PBMCs.

The CDR3 is 15 residues long. Trimming cost V 9 bases and J 2 bases; bases outside gene matches: 10. From germline, CDR1 is SGHNT and CDR2 YENEEA. Per the authors' pipeline: Nucleated cell number was recorded as an estimate derived from reference gene primer amplification. Generated by immunoSEQ multiplex PCR, the TCRdb table keeps only in-frame clones and is missing some. The DNA gave D and trimming, while V, J and clone size come from that table. The sample records some 510,000 clones, roughly 90% being singletons. Participants were aged about 18 to 89 years, lived in 20 to 30 US areas, and enrolled virtually.

Sequenced input: PBMCs or T cells enriched from blood (not recorded which). The sequence came from a middle-aged woman who had recovered from COVID-19. The chain combines TRBV11-3 with TRBJ1-2; 9 positions match TRBD1. The CDR3 protein is CASSRGTGSNYGYTF. CDR3 sequence (DNA): TGTGCCAGTAGCCGCGGGACAGGGTCCAACTATGGCTACACCTTC.